Given below is one TCR beta chain in context. The antigen remains unidentified. On average roughly 92,000 T cells per donor were immunosequenced. The data belong to a study of T cells in tuberculosis. Study-wide background: In South Africa, adults with active tuberculosis were compared with IGRA-negative and latently infected IGRA-positive adolescents. Study-level findings and limits: Smaller alpha distances in active tuberculosis partly reflected shorter CDR3-alpha lengths. Smaller distances to GMM-specific TCRs suggested their expansion in active tuberculosis.

Trimming cost V 1 base and J 6 bases, with 13 bases left between them. Germline CDR1 GTSNPN, CDR2 SVGIG (reference sequence). The CDR3 sequence is 15 residues long. The table came from immunoSEQ multiplex PCR; TCRdb's copy has only in-frame clones and leaves some out. Among 20,000 to 25,000 clones listed, 80% to 90% were seen once. The clonotype was recovered from a donor between 10 and 35 years old with latent tuberculosis or without tuberculosis infection. Sequencing input: PBMCs. The chain couples TRBV30 to TRBJ1-6; D possibly corresponds to TRBD1 (6 bases). CDR3 nucleotides: TGTGCCTGGAGTGGGAACAGGGTCTTTAATTCACCCCTCCACTTT. Its protein is CAWSGNRVFNSPLHF.